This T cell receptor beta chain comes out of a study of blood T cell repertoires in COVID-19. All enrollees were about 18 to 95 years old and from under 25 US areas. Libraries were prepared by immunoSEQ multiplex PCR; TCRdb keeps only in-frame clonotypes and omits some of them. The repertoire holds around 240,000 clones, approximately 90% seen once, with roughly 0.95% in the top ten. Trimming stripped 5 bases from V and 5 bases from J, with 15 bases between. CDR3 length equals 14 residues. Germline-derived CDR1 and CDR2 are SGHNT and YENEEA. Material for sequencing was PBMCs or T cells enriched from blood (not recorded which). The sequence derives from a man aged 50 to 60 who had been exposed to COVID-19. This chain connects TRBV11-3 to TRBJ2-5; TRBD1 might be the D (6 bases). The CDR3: CASSKQGGEETQYF. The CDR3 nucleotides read TGTGCCAGCAGCAAACAGGGTGGAGAGGAGACCCAGTACTTC.